This T cell receptor beta chain is from a study of blood T cell repertoires in COVID-19. Study as a whole: Samples of COVID-19 (acute and convalescent) were obtained from the United States, Italy and Spain.

Clones were read by immunoSEQ multiplex PCR, and TCRdb kept only the in-frame ones, dropping some. The table lists about 260,000 clones, roughly 86% of them singletons. With 5 bases clipped from V and 0 bases from J, the junction kept 16 bases outside the gene matches. The CDR3 totals 19 residues. Germline V CDR1 and CDR2: SGHRS, YFSETQ. The receptor was derived from a man between 18 and 29 years old with active or convalescent COVID-19. Sequencing used peripheral blood. The rearrangement links TRBV5-1 to TRBJ1-4; 7 bases agree with TRBD1. CDR3 sequence (DNA): TGCGCCAGCAGGCAGGAGGGGGCGCGGAATCCAACAACTAATGAAAAACTGTTTTTT. Protein: CASRQEGARNPTTNEKLFF.